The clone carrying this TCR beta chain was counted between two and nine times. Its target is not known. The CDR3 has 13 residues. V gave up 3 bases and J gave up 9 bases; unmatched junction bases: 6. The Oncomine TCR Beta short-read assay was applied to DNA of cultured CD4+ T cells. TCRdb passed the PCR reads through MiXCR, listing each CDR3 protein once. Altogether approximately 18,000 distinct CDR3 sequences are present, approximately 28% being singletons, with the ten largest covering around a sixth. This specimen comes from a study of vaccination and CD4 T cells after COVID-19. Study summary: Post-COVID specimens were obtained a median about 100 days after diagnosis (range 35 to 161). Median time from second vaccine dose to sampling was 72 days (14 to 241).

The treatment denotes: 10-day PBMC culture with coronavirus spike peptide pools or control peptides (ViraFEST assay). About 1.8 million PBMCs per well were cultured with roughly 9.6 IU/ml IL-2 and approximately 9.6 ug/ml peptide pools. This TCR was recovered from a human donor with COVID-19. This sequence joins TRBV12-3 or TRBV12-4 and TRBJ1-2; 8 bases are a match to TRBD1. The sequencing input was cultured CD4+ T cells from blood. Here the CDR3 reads CASSLGQDISYTF. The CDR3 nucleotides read TGTGCCAGCAGTTTGGGACAGGATATCAGCTACACCTTC.